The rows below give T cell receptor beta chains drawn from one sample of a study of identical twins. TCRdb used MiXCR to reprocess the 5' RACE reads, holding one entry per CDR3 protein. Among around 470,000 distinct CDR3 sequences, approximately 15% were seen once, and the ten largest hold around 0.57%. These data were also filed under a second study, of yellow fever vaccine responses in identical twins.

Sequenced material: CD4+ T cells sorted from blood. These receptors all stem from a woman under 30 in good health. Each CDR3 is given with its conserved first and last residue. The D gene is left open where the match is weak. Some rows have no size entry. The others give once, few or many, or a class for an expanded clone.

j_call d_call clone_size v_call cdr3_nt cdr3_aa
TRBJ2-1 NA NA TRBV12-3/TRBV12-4 TGTGCCAGCAGTTTAGCGTGGCGGGATTACTACAATGAGCAGTTCTTC CASSLAWRDYYNEQFF
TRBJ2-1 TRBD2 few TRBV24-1 TGTGCCACCAGTGACTGGGGGACTAGCGGGGGGGGCTCCTACAATGAGCAGTTCTTC CATSDWGTSGGGSYNEQFF
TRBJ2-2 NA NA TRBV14 TGTGCCAGCAGCCCCATTATTATCAGGGGACCCAACACCGGGGAGCTGTTTTTT CASSPIIIRGPNTGELFF
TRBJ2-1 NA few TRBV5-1 TGCGCCAGCAGCTTGGCCGGGACTCCATCCTACAATGAGCAGTTCTTC CASSLAGTPSYNEQFF
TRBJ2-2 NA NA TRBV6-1 TGTGCCAGCAGCCCCAGAGCGACAAGGCTATTATCCGGGGAGCTGTTTTTT CASSPRATRLLSGELFF
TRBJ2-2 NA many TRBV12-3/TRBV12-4 TGTGCCAGCAGTTGGGGCCACGTGAACACCGGGGAGCTGTTTTTT CASSWGHVNTGELFF
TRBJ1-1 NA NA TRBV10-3 TGTGCCATCAATACTGGGGAATTCCCTGAAGCTTTCTTT CAINTGEFPEAFF
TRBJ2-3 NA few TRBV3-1 TGTGCCAGCAGACCCCGGGGGGCCCGCACAGATACGCAGTATTTT CASRPRGARTDTQYF
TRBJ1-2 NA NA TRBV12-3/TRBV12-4 TGTGCCAGCAGTCACGCCAACTATGGCTACACCTTC CASSHANYGYTF
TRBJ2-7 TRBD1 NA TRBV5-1 TGCGCCAGCTCAAAGGCCGGGACAGAAAATCCTCCCTACGAGCAGTACTTC CASSKAGTENPPYEQYF
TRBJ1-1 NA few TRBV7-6 TGTGCCAGCAGCTCAGTTTATAGGGGTGAGACTGAAGCTTTCTTT CASSSVYRGETEAFF
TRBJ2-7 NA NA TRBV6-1 TGTGCCAGCAGCTTGGGACCAGTCTCCTACGAGCAGTACTTC CASSLGPVSYEQYF
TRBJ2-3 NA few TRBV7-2 TGTGCCAGCAGCAAGGGGTTAGATACGCAGTATTTT CASSKGLDTQYF
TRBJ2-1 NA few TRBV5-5 TGTGCCAGCAGCTTTGAACGGGAAACGTTCTTC CASSFERETFF
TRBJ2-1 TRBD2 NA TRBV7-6 TGTGCCAGCAGCCCAAGACTAGCGGGGAACAATGAGCAGTTCTTC CASSPRLAGNNEQFF
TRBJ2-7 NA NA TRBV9 TGTGCCAGCAGCGTAGTGGCGAGAAGATGCTACGAGCAGTACTTC CASSVVARRCYEQYF
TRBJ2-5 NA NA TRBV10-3 TGTGCCACCTCGGGACTGCAAGAGACCCAGTACTTC CATSGLQETQYF
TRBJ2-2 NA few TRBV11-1 TGTGCCAGCAGCCCAAAGGACTCCACCGGGGAGCTGTTTTTT CASSPKDSTGELFF
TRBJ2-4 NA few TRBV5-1 TGCGCCAGCAGCCCACGCATGGACAGTCCTCTTCAGTACTTC CASSPRMDSPLQYF
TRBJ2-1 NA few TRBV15 TGTGCCACCAGCAGAACGTGGAACACGGGCAATGAGCAGTTCTTC CATSRTWNTGNEQFF
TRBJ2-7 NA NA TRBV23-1 TGCGCCAGCAGTCAAGGTTTCGGGGCCAGGGGCCCCTACGAGCAGTACTTC CASSQGFGARGPYEQYF
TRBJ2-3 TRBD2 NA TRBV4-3 TGCGCCAGCAGCCAAGTCGTGACTAGCGACCTAGGTGGCACAGATACGCAGTATTTT CASSQVVTSDLGGTDTQYF